This is a list of T cell receptor beta chains from one sample in a study of OX40 agonist ivuxolimab in advanced cancers. Sequenced by immunoSEQ multiplex PCR; TCRdb stores in-frame clones only, minus some. The sample lists roughly 75,000 clones, over 75% occurring once. This specimen was CD4+ or CD8+ T cells sorted from blood, taken in a trial of the OX40 agonist ivuxolimab. These receptors came from an adult with an advanced solid tumor such as melanoma, head and neck, liver or kidney cancer. Each CDR3 is given with its conserved first and last residue. The D gene is left open where the match is weak. Clone size is given for some rows only: seen once, a few or many times, or a class if the clone is expanded.

V gene	clone size	D gene	J gene	CDR3 protein	CDR3 DNA
TRBV5-4	-	-	TRBJ2-2	CASSLPGPRGRHTGELFF	TGTGCCAGCAGCTTACCGGGACCCCGGGGGCGACACACCGGGGAGCTGTTTTTT
TRBV19	-	TRBD2	TRBJ2-1	CASTGSSGRAGGEQFF	TGTGCCAGTACTGGGTCTAGCGGGAGGGCCGGGGGTGAGCAGTTCTTC
TRBV11-2	-	-	TRBJ2-1	CASSLGYEQFF	TGTGCCAGCAGCTTAGGGTATGAGCAGTTCTTC
TRBV4-3	-	TRBD1	TRBJ2-7	CASSQDAQGAYEQYF	TGCGCCAGCAGCCAAGATGCGCAGGGGGCCTACGAGCAGTACTTC
TRBV4-3	-	-	TRBJ2-7	CASSQGVGNYEQYF	TGCGCCAGCAGCCAAGGTGTCGGCAACTACGAGCAGTACTTC
TRBV5-6	once	-	TRBJ2-3	CASSAYTELADTQYF	TGTGCCAGCAGCGCCTACACTGAACTGGCAGATACGCAGTATTTT
TRBV6-6	-	-	TRBJ2-3	CASSALMEPSTDTQYF	TGTGCCAGCAGCGCCCTTATGGAGCCGAGCACAGATACGCAGTATTTT
TRBV11-3	-	-	TRBJ2-1	CASSPGTYNEQFF	TGTGCCAGCAGCCCGGGTACCTACAATGAGCAGTTCTTC
TRBV11-2	-	-	TRBJ1-1	CASSAPGFGTEAFF	TGTGCCAGCAGCGCTCCAGGGTTTGGCACTGAAGCTTTCTTT
TRBV29-1	-	-	TRBJ2-7	CSVEGGGSSYEQYF	TGCAGCGTTGAAGGCGGAGGGTCGTCCTACGAGCAGTACTTC
TRBV7-9	-	-	TRBJ2-7	CASSLRGRYEQYF	TGTGCCAGCAGCTTAAGGGGGAGGTACGAGCAGTACTTC
TRBV4-1	-	TRBD1	TRBJ2-6	CASSQGTGDSSGANVLTF	TGCGCCAGCAGCCAAGGGACAGGGGACAGCTCTGGGGCCAACGTCCTGACTTTC
TRBV7-9	few	-	TRBJ2-1	CASRPLANEQFF	TGTGCCAGCCGTCCCTTGGCGAATGAGCAGTTCTTC
TRBV19	-	TRBD1	TRBJ1-5	CASSTTGGNQPQHF	TGTGCCAGTAGCACAACAGGGGGCAATCAGCCCCAGCATTTT
TRBV11-3	-	TRBD1	TRBJ2-3	CASSLGQGTDTQYF	TGTGCCAGCAGCCTCGGACAGGGAACAGATACGCAGTATTTT
TRBV7-9	-	-	TRBJ2-7	CASSLAGPKDYEQYF	TGTGCCAGCAGCTTAGCCGGGCCGAAGGACTACGAGCAGTACTTC
TRBV7-2	-	-	TRBJ1-6	CASSFTSVQGSPLHF	TGTGCCAGCAGCTTTACCTCGGTGCAGGGTTCACCCCTCCACTTT
TRBV6-6	-	-	TRBJ2-1	CASKGSGNEQFF	TGTGCCAGCAAGGGTTCCGGGAATGAGCAGTTCTTC
TRBV9	-	-	TRBJ1-1	CASSEGVNTEAFF	TGTGCCAGCAGCGAGGGGGTGAACACTGAAGCTTTCTTT
TRBV5-1	-	-	TRBJ1-2	CASSEDYEGEDGYTF	TGCGCCAGCAGCGAAGACTATGAGGGGGAGGATGGCTACACCTTC
TRBV27	-	-	TRBJ2-1	CASSPPDSGPSGEQFF	TGTGCCAGCAGTCCCCCGGACAGCGGGCCTTCTGGTGAGCAGTTCTTC